What follows is one TCR beta chain and its context. The record originates from a study of glioma-infiltrating T cells. Study background: Glioma patients had dexamethasone for six or fewer days before surgery.

Amplification of TCR alpha and beta CDR3 regions from RNA used iRepertoire nested multiplex PCR. TCRdb reprocessed the multiplex PCR reads with MiXCR, giving one entry per CDR3 protein. Of around 390,000 distinct CDR3 sequences in the sample, roughly two fifths were seen once. What was sequenced was glioma tissue, nonneoplastic brain tissue, or PBMCs (not recorded which). The TCR comes from a human donor with low-grade glioma or glioblastoma, undergoing nonglioma brain surgery, or in good health (not recorded which).

The CDR3 DNA reads TGTGCCAGCAGCATGACTAGCATCTCTGAGCAGTTCTTC. It codes for CASSMTSISEQFF. The chain couples TRBV7-2 to TRBJ2-1, with 7 bases fitting TRBD2. Germline CDR1 SGHTA, CDR2 FQGNSA. The V gene end was trimmed by 5 bases and the J gene end by 9 bases; junction bases not matched to a gene: 7. CDR3 length: 13 amino acids.